This TCR beta chain stems from a study of early T cells in non-severe SARS-CoV-2 infection. Study context: Unpaired chains resulted from sequencing bulk RNA of unsorted whole blood.

TCRdb reprocessed the 5' RACE reads via MiXCR and lists one record per CDR3 protein. The table records 65,000 to 75,000 distinct CDR3 sequences, around 10% of them present only once. Germline V gives CDR1 SQVTM, CDR2 ANQGSEA. The CDR3 sequence is 12 residues long. Trimming left V 6 bases short and J 5 bases short, with 10 bases between. This clonotype showed up just a few times. This rearrangement joins TRBV29-1 to TRBJ2-2; a possible D gene is TRBD2 (6 bases). The sequence was obtained from an adult who was a healthcare worker with PCR-confirmed SARS-CoV-2 infection or an uninfected control (not recorded which). The sequenced sample was whole blood. The CDR3 loop reads CSVYGGTGELFF. The CDR3 nucleotides read TGCAGCGTATATGGGGGGACCGGGGAGCTGTTTTTT.